Listed here are 3 T cell receptor beta chains from one sample, sequenced in a study of blood T cell repertoires in COVID-19. Method: immunoSEQ multiplex PCR; TCRdb's copy keeps in-frame clones and lacks some. The data contain 110,000 or so clones, less than 85% of them singletons. Input material: peripheral blood. These TCRs come from a woman aged 40 to 50 with acute or convalescent COVID-19.

The rearrangement links TRBV12-3 or TRBV12-4 to TRBJ1-2; D not certain. This CDR3 has 13 amino acids. V was pared by 8 bases and J by 4 bases, with 14 bases between. In DNA form, the CDR3 reads TGTGCCAGCTCTCGGCAGCGGTCCTATGGCTACACCTTC. This codes for CASSRQRSYGYTF.

The J gene is TRBJ2-3, the V gene TRBV5-1, with D perhaps matching TRBD2 (6 bases). Between the trimmed V and J ends, which lost 9 bases and 2 bases, there was a span of 19 bases. Germline V lookup: CDR1 SGHRS, CDR2 YFSETQ. This CDR3 is 15 amino acids long. The CDR3 sequence is CATQLNGGFTDTQYF. CDR3 sequence (DNA): TGCGCCACCCAGCTGAACGGGGGATTCACAGATACGCAGTATTTT.

The chain is built from TRBV5-1 and TRBJ1-1, with TRBD1 matching over 7 bases. Germline-derived CDR1 and CDR2 are SGHRS and YFSETQ. Germline trimming cut 0 bases from V and 4 bases from J; bases unmatched to any gene: 12. This CDR3 has 17 amino acids. The CDR3, as DNA: TGCGCCAGCAGCTTGGAAGGGGGCGCCGGGGTCTCCACTGAAGCTTTCTTT. Translation gives CASSLEGGAGVSTEAFF. The variable domain in full, completed from reference TRBV5-1 and TRBJ1-1, reads KAGVTQTPRYLIKTRGQQVTLSCSPISGHRSVSWYQQTPGQGLQFLFEYFSETQRNKGNFPGRFSGRQFSNSRSEMNVSTLELGDSALYLCASSLEGGAGVSTEAFFGQGTRLTVV.